This T cell receptor beta chain emerged from a study of Graves' ophthalmopathy and Graves' hyperthyroidism. The CDR3 runs to 15 residues. V dropped 7 bases and J dropped 0 bases, with 10 bases sitting between them. The germline gives CDR1 MNHNS, CDR2 SASEGT. Clinicians diagnosed using symptoms, serum thyroxine, TRAb, thyroid ultrasound and orbital computed tomography. For repertoire sequencing, the TCR beta CDR3 regions were amplified from RNA transcripts. The authors performed first-round RT-PCR with HTBI primers and then a second-round multiplex PCR. In TCRdb, the multiplex PCR reads were re-called with MiXCR into one record per CDR3 protein. The sample has 340,000 or so distinct CDR3 sequences; about a sixth are singletons. This clonotype came up a few times.

The origin of this receptor is an adult man with Graves' ophthalmopathy. Material: peripheral blood. V and J are TRBV6-1 and TRBJ2-6, with D maybe TRBD1 (6 bases). The CDR3: CASMTGPSGANVLTF. The CDR3 region has the DNA TGTGCCAGCATGACAGGTCCCTCTGGGGCCAACGTCCTGACTTTC.